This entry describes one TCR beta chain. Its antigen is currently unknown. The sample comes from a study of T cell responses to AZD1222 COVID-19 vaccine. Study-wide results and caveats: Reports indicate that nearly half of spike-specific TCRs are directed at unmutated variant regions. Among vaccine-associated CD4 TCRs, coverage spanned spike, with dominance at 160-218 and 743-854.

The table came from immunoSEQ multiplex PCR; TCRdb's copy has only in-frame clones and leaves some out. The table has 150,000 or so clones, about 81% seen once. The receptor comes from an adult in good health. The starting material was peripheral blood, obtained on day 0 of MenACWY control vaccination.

CDR3 residues: CASSSAGHTGELFF. DNA for the CDR3: TGTGCCAGCAGCTCCGCGGGGCACACCGGGGAGCTGTTTTTT. The genes are TRBV3-1 (or the pseudogene TRBV3-2) and TRBJ2-2; D is perhaps TRBD2 (6 bases). The V and J ends lost 5 bases and 3 bases respectively, with 10 bases between them. The germline gives CDR1 LGHDT, CDR2 YNNKEL (reference sequence). The CDR3 spans 14 residues.